One sample yielded the 22 T cell receptor beta chains listed below, sequenced in a study of cytomegalovirus exposure and HLA in healthy donors. Profiled with immunoSEQ multiplex PCR; TCRdb holds only in-frame clones, not every one. The table lists about 330,000 clones, more than 80% of them singletons. What was sequenced was PBMCs. These receptors all come from a woman between 18 and 29 years old in good health and CMV-seronegative.

J is TRBJ2-1 and V is TRBV20-1; D possibly corresponds to TRBD2 (5 bases). Trimming took off 6 bases at V and 11 bases at J, with 14 bases between the two ends. This CDR3 has 11 residues. Germline lookup yields CDR1 DFQATT and CDR2 SNEGSKA (reference sequence). The CDR3 sequence: CSAPTRGKQFF. In nucleotides, the CDR3 is TGCAGTGCACCCACCAGAGGGAAGCAGTTCTTC.

The chain carries TRBV27 and TRBJ2-1; possible D gene TRBD2, 6 bases. From germline, CDR1 is MNHEY and CDR2 SMNVEV (reference sequence). This CDR3 has 16 amino acids. V dropped 4 bases and J dropped 4 bases, with 17 bases sitting between them. The CDR3 DNA reads TGTGCCAGCAGTTACCAGGGCGGGGAAAAATACAATGAGCAGTTCTTC. The encoded protein is CASSYQGGEKYNEQFF.

The gene calls are TRBV6-5 and TRBJ1-1; the D is unclear. Trimming left V 5 bases short and J 0 bases short, with 7 bases between. The CDR3 spans 13 residues. Germline CDR1 MNHEY, CDR2 SVGAGI. This CDR3 is CASSNLLNTEAFF. The CDR3 coding sequence is TGTGCCAGCAGTAATCTGTTGAACACTGAAGCTTTCTTT.

This chain joins TRBV18 and TRBJ2-7, with D tentatively TRBD2 (5 bases). This CDR3 region has 13 residues. CDR1 KGHSH and CDR2 LQKENI come from the germline V gene. V lost 8 bases to trimming and J lost 0 bases, with 11 bases between them. CDR3 bases: TGTGCCAGCCGCGGGCCAAGCTCCTACGAGCAGTACTTC. Amino acids: CASRGPSSYEQYF.

This chain uses TRBV30 with TRBJ1-1; D is unresolved. Germline V gene data show CDR1 as GTSNPN and CDR2 as SVGIG (reference sequence). The CDR3 spans 13 residues. V was clipped by 0 bases and J by 1 base, with 6 bases between them. The CDR3 DNA is TGTGCCTGGAGTGTGCAGGCGAACACTGAAGCTTTCTTT. It translates to CAWSVQANTEAFF. The variable domain in full, completed from reference TRBV30 and TRBJ1-1, reads SQTIHQWPATLVQPVGSPLSLECTVEGTSNPNLYWYRQAAGRGLQLLFYSVGIGQISSEVPQNLSASRPQDRQFILSSKKLLLSDSGFYLCAWSVQANTEAFFGQGTRLTVV.

The chain is built from TRBV5-6 and TRBJ1-2; 10 bases line up with TRBD1. CDR3 length equals 14 residues. Germline V gives CDR1 SGHDT, CDR2 YYEEEE. Losses at the gene ends were 4 bases for V and 8 bases for J; bases not matched to a gene: 8. The CDR3 nucleotides are TGTGCCAGCAGCGAAGACAGGGGGCTGCGCGGCTACACCTTC. The encoded protein is CASSEDRGLRGYTF. The whole variable domain, remainder taken from reference TRBV5-6 and TRBJ1-2, is DAGVTQSPTHLIKTRGQQVTLRCSPKSGHDTVSWYQQALGQGPQFIFQYYEEEERQRGNFPDRFSGHQFPNYSSELNVNALLLGDSALYLCASSEDRGLRGYTFGSGTRLTVV.

In its sample, this clone was seen a few times. The genes are TRBV5-6 and TRBJ2-7; 10 bases line up with TRBD1. The CDR3 consists of 16 residues. Germline-derived CDR1 and CDR2 are SGHDT and YYEEEE. V lost 0 bases, J lost 6 bases, and 9 bases stayed unmatched. DNA for the CDR3: TGTGCCAGCAGCTTGGCCGGCAGGGACAGGGGAGGCGAGCAGTACTTC. Protein sequence: CASSLAGRDRGGEQYF.

The rearrangement links TRBV19 to TRBJ2-6, with 7 bases identical to TRBD1. The V and J ends lost 6 bases and 4 bases, in that order; junction bases with no gene match: 12. The CDR3 is 17 amino acids. Germline CDR1 and CDR2: LNHDA and SQIVND (reference sequence). The chain's CDR3 is CASRADRPVLGANVLTF. The CDR3 DNA reads as TGTGCCAGTAGGGCGGACAGGCCTGTGTTGGGGGCCAACGTCCTGACTTTC. The whole variable domain, remainder taken from reference TRBV19 and TRBJ2-6, is DGGITQSPKYLFRKEGQNVTLSCEQNLNHDAMYWYRQDPGQGLRLIYYSQIVNDFQKGDIAEGYSVSREKKESFPLTVTSAQKNPTAFYLCASRADRPVLGANVLTFGAGSRLTVL.

The CDR3 spells CASSLANREPQHF. CDR3 DNA: TGTGCCAGCAGCTTAGCGAACAGGGAGCCCCAGCATTTT. The chain recombines TRBV7-8 with TRBJ1-5, with D perhaps TRBD1 (6 bases). The V and J ends lost 0 bases and 8 bases respectively, with 8 bases between them. The germline gives CDR1 SGHVS, CDR2 FQNEAQ. The CDR3 consists of 13 residues.

V gene TRBV15 combines with J gene TRBJ1-5, with D tentatively TRBD1 (6 bases). This CDR3 region has 14 residues. The V end was cut by 3 bases, the J end by 3 bases, with 9 bases between. Germline V gives CDR1 LNHNV, CDR2 YYDKDF (reference sequence). CDR3: CATSRRGPNQPQHF. The CDR3 bases are TGTGCCACCAGCAGGCGGGGGCCCAATCAGCCCCAGCATTTT.

The V gene is TRBV9, the J gene TRBJ2-7, with TRBD2 matching over 9 bases. Germline V gene data show CDR1 as SGDLS and CDR2 as YYNGEE. The CDR3 spans 16 residues. The J segment lost 5 bases and the V segment lost 3 bases, leaving 12 bases of the junction unmatched. The CDR3 DNA sequence: TGTGCCAGCAGCGAAGGAGCGGGGGGAGGGTTTGACGAGCAGTACTTC. Encoded protein: CASSEGAGGGFDEQYF. Based on the CDR3 plus reference TRBV9 and TRBJ2-7, the full variable domain is DSGVTQTPKHLITATGQRVTLRCSPRSGDLSVYWYQQSLDQGLQFLIQYYNGEERAKGNILERFSAQQFPDLHSELNLSSLELGDSALYFCASSEGAGGGFDEQYFGPGTRLTVT.

The rearrangement uses TRBV11-1 and TRBJ2-7, with 7 bases matching TRBD1. J gave up 5 bases and V 5 bases, and 9 bases lay outside the gene matches. CDR1 SGHAT and CDR2 FQDESV come from the germline V gene (reference sequence). This CDR3 is 14 amino acids long. In DNA form, the CDR3 reads TGTGCCAGCAGCACCGACAGGGTGATCGACGAGCAGTACTTC. Translating it yields CASSTDRVIDEQYF.

This clone was detected only a few times. The chain links TRBV27 to TRBJ2-2; D remains unclear. Germline V gene lookup returns CDR1 MNHEY and CDR2 SMNVEV (reference sequence). This CDR3 spans 12 amino acids. V lost 4 bases, J lost 6 bases, and 6 bases lay in between. The CDR3, as DNA: TGTGCCAGCAGTTCCTATGCCGGGGAGCTGTTTTTT. This translates into CASSSYAGELFF.

The CDR3 sequence is CASSSPFRNEQFF. The CDR3 coding sequence is TGTGCCAGCAGCTCCCCGTTTCGGAATGAGCAGTTCTTC. J is TRBJ2-1 and V is TRBV11-3, with D uncertain. V dropped 4 bases and J dropped 7 bases, with 11 bases sitting between them. This CDR3 is built from 13 residues. CDR1 is SGHNT, CDR2 YENEEA, per germline.

This clone was seen a handful of times. V usage is TRBV5-6 and J usage is TRBJ2-1; 9 bases agree with TRBD2. Germline CDR1 is SGHDT and CDR2 is YYEEEE. V lost 0 bases, J lost 6 bases, and 4 bases stayed unmatched. The CDR3 runs 15 residues. CDR3 amino acids: CASSLEGLAFNEQFF. The CDR3 DNA is TGTGCCAGCAGCTTGGAGGGACTAGCTTTCAATGAGCAGTTCTTC.

V and J are TRBV5-6 and TRBJ1-2, with a weak D call TRBD1 (5 bases). V was shortened by 4 bases and J by 8 bases, with 21 bases between the two germline ends. The CDR3 consists of 15 residues. Per the germline V gene, CDR1 is SGHDT and CDR2 is YYEEEE. This CDR3 is CASSPPGRLGWGYTF. DNA for the CDR3: TGTGCCAGCAGCCCTCCAGGGAGGCTAGGGTGGGGCTACACCTTC.

V gene TRBV6-1 combines with J gene TRBJ1-5; D not certain. The CDR3 has 14 residues. The germline V gene has CDR1 MNHNS and CDR2 SASEGT. The V end was cut by 7 bases, the J end by 3 bases, with 13 bases between. The CDR3 protein is CASKVGVINQPQHF. The CDR3 DNA sequence: TGTGCCAGCAAGGTCGGGGTAATCAATCAGCCCCAGCATTTT.

The chain has TRBV5-1 and TRBJ2-3; D unresolved. CDR3 length equals 14 residues. Per germline, CDR1 SGHRS and CDR2 YFSETQ. V shed 4 bases and J shed 0 bases, with 9 bases lying between them. The CDR3, as DNA: TGCGCCAGCAGCCTAGACCCTAGCACAGATACGCAGTATTTT. The encoded protein is CASSLDPSTDTQYF.

This clone was observed a few times. The chain has TRBV28 and TRBJ2-7; D may be TRBD1 (6 bases). Germline V gene sequence: CDR1 MDHEN, CDR2 SYDVKM. There are 14 residues in the CDR3. V lost 6 bases, J lost 2 bases, and 14 bases lay in between. CDR3 DNA sequence: TGTGCCAGCAGGGCACAGGGAAATCCCTACGAGCAGTACTTC. It translates to CASRAQGNPYEQYF.

This clone was counted between two and nine times. J is TRBJ2-7 and V is TRBV11-1; 7 bases are shared with TRBD1. The V and J ends lost 5 bases and 4 bases, in that order; junction bases with no gene match: 8. Looked up from germline, CDR1 is SGHAT and CDR2 is FQDESV (reference sequence). CDR3 size: 14 residues. CDR3 sequence (DNA): TGTGCCAGCAGCCGCGGACAGGATACGTACGAGCAGTACTTC. The encoded protein is CASSRGQDTYEQYF. The full variable domain, its missing parts supplied by reference TRBV11-1 and TRBJ2-7, is EAEVAQSPRYKITEKSQAVAFWCDPISGHATLYWYRQILGQGPELLVQFQDESVVDDSQLPKDRFSAERLKGVDSTLKIQPAELGDSAMYLCASSRGQDTYEQYFGPGTRLTVT.

This chain uses TRBV7-8 with TRBJ2-1, with D unresolved. This CDR3 is built from 13 residues. V was trimmed by 3 bases and J by 8 bases, leaving 11 bases between them. Germline assignment: CDR1 SGHVS and CDR2 FQNEAQ. The CDR3 is CASSFLDTDEQFF. Written as DNA, the CDR3 is TGTGCCAGCAGCTTTCTCGATACAGATGAGCAGTTCTTC.

Here the CDR3 reads CASSYSGLAGVETQYF. The DNA of the CDR3 is TGTGCCAGCAGTTACTCAGGACTAGCGGGAGTAGAGACCCAGTACTTC. The chain has TRBV6-6 and TRBJ2-5; 13 bases align to TRBD2. The V gene's germline CDR1 is MNHNY and CDR2 SVGAGI (reference sequence). Trimming removed 0 bases from V and 4 bases from J; junction bases left unmatched: 2. This CDR3 contains 16 residues.